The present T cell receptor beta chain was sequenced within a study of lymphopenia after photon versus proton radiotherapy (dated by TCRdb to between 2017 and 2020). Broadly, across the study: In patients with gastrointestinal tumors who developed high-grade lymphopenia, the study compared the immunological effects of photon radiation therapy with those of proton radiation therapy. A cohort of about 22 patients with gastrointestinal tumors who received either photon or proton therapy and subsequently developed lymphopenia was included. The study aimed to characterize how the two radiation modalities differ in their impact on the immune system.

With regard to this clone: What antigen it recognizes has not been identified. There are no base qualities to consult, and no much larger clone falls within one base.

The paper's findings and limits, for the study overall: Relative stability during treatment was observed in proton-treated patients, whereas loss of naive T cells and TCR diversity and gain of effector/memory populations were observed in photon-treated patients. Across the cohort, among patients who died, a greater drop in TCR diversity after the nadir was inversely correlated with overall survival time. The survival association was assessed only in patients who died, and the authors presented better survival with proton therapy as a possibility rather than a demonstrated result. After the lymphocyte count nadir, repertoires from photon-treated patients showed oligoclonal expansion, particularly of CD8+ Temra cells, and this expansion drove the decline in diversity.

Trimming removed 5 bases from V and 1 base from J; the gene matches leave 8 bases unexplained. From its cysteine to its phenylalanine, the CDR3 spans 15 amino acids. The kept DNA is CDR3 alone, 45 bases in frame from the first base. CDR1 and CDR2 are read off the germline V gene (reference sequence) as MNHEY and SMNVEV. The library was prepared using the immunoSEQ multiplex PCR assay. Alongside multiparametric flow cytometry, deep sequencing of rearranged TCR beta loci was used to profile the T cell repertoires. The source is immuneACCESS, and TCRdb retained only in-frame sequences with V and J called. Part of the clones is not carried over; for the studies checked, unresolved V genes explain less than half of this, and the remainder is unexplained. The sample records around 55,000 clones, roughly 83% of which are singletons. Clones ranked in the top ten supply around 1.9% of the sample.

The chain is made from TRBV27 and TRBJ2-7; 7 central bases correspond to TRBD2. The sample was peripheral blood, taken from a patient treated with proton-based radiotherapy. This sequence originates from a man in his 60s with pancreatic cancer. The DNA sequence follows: TGTGCCAGCAGTCGAATAGCGGGCAGTTCCTACGAGCAGTACTTC. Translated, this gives CASSRIAGSSYEQYF.